This T cell receptor (beta chain) was recovered during a study of read filtering for tumor transcriptome and immune sequencing (TCRdb year 2020). Context from the whole study: The cohort had roughly 17 male and 14 female patients with a mean age of about 71 years, ranging from 47 to 80. After DNase treatment, whole-transcriptome libraries were prepared with the TruSeq RNA Access Library Prep Kit. Using the same bone marrow samples, the study ran both targeted immune repertoire sequencing and bulk whole-transcriptome sequencing and then compared the TCR repertoires from each method. By revised international staging, eight or nine patients were R-ISS I, under 20 were R-ISS II and over five were R-ISS III. TCR-region mapped reads per sample ranged from about 4.05 to 11 million with IR-seq versus only roughly 85 to 1,300 with RNA-seq. One of the main goals was to work out a read-filtering strategy for immune repertoire data, in particular whether clonotypes backed by only a single read should be removed. On the study overall, not on this receptor specifically: The sorted CD138-negative fraction was a mixed bone marrow immune population, not purified T cells. Compared with RNA-seq, IR-seq captured clonotypes at much higher depth and more reliably, and a smaller IR-seq throughput was enough to identify most shared clonotypes. The correlation between IR-seq and RNA-seq shared clonotype proportions was increased by removal of single-read clonotypes. Single-read clonotypes made up around 80% of clonotypes but only about 4% of total reads in IR-seq, compared with roughly three quarters of clonotypes and 40% to 55% of reads in RNA-seq.

The CDR3, cysteine through phenylalanine, is 16 amino acids long. Only the CDR3 part of the read is kept: 48 bases, read in frame from the first base. A note on this clonotype: This receptor's antigen is unknown. This may arise from a read error, as a much more abundant clone is one base away.

Every patient had bone marrow sampled at the time of active disease. Ficoll-Hypaque density gradient centrifugation was used to isolate the bone marrow mononuclear cells. Myeloma plasma cells were removed and CD138-negative cells were obtained by negative selection following labeling with CD138 magnetic microbeads on a MACS separator. Purity of the isolated cells was checked by flow cytometry on an Attune NxT using CD138 antibodies. Total RNA was extracted with TRIzol reagent and quantified with a NanoDrop spectrophotometer. Paired RNA-seq and IR-seq were performed on each patient's CD138-negative bone marrow sample. TCR libraries were constructed from 400 to 500 ng RNA using the Immunoverse kit, and molecular barcoded adaptors covering alpha/delta and beta/gamma chains were employed. TCR library preparation was performed with the same RNA that was used for transcriptome sequencing. Sequencing of TCR libraries was carried out on an Illumina HiSeq 4000 with 2 x 150 cycles. On the authors' methods: Using MiXCR, which included quality filtering and error correction, TCR reads were aligned to human V, D, J and C references and then assembled into CDR3 clonotypes. The tcR package in R was used to analyze clonotype counts and gene usage diversity. Raw mapping reads were checked after the RNA-seq reads had been mapped by STAR aligner version 2.5.3a onto the human GRCh37 genome. To test the effect of sequencing depth on detected clonotypes, IR-seq fastq files were randomly downsampled using Seqtk 1.3. TCRdb ran its own pipeline on the public reads, namely fastp trimming at Q25 and MiXCR clone calling, and kept in-frame beta chains. Under each unique CDR3 protein, matching rows form one entry showing the most common genes and DNA. TCRdb assigned the V and J calls; the authors' analysis was not used. The sample data list about 27,000 distinct CDR3 sequences, and over 13% of these were observed just once. The ten top clones hold roughly 44% of the sample.

This sequence originates from a donor at least 40 years old with multiple myeloma. The receptor chain draws on TRBV23-1 and TRBJ1-5, with TRBD1 matching 9 junction bases. TRBV23-1 is an ORF for which the function is uncertain. Sequenced sample: a population of CD138-negative cells sorted from bone marrow. The cell subset or site label corresponds to: bone marrow mononuclear cells depleted of CD138+ plasma/myeloma cells by negative magnetic selection. The CDR3 here reads CVSSQSWTGVGQPQHF. In nucleotides, the sequence is TGCGTCAGCAGTCAATCGTGGACAGGGGTGGGTCAGCCCCAGCATTTT.